The text below deals with one T cell receptor (beta chain). Its target antigen remains unknown. No base quality information exists; no much larger clone differs at one position. This entry belongs to a study of shared clonotypes between healthy human individuals (dated by TCRdb to about 2020). Concerning the study at large: A few men and a couple of women, aged 18 to 49 years, made up the cohort. Per donor, three plates each were used for CD4 naive and CD4 memory, two for CD8 naive, and one for CD8 memory. Blood TCR repertoires of roughly five healthy adults were deeply sequenced to estimate repertoire size and the extent of clonotype sharing between individuals. To increase sequencing depth and limit assay-specific biases, different laboratories used diverse techniques to prepare libraries and sequence TCR repertoires. Leukapheresis yielded between about 0.85 and 9 billion PBMCs per donor.

TCR CDR3 regions were amplified from genomic DNA by multiplex PCR using the deep immunoSEQ assay. Genomic DNA extracted from each cell subset was distributed evenly over all wells of several immunoSEQ 96-well plates, and each plate served as one replicate. Each replicate PCR for sorted subsets received roughly 0.2 ug genomic DNA, equal to about 30,000 T cell genomes. The purified libraries were quantified using a Qubit 3.0 fluorometer, sized with a Bioanalyzer 2100, and then quantified again using the KAPA Library Quantification kit. Each immunoSEQ 96-well plate was sequenced on its own single-read 150-cycle Illumina NextSeq 550 flow cell. The authors' analysis ran thus. Because only junctional sequences without quality scores were contained in the immunoSEQ output, filtering matching that applied to full-length reads could not be performed. To assign V/J genes and CDR3, sequences were annotated using PyIR, a Python wrapper for IgBLAST v1.9, with IMGT germline references. Reads were removed for weak V/J assignments (E-value above 1e-6), missing CDR3, stop codons, out-of-frame junctions, or ambiguous translated residues. V3J clonotypes were defined by identical inferred V gene, J gene, and CDR3 amino acid sequence. Percentage overlap between repertoires was calculated by dividing the number of shared unique clonotypes by the size of the smaller repertoire. RTK rarefaction, the Chao1 estimator, and Recon v2.1 estimates of unobserved clonotypes were used to assess repertoire richness. OLGA was used to compute generation probabilities for all TCRbeta clonotypes that the gDNA method yielded from a handful of donors. Held by TCRdb, this immuneACCESS table contains in-frame sequences only and omits some clones. Under half of the omission traces to an unresolved V gene where checked; the cause of the rest is unknown. The V and J calls and clone size are taken from that table; D and trimming were inferred from the DNA. The sample yields around 700,000 clones; about 78% were counted once. Jointly, the top ten make up under 2% of the sample.

Reading the germline V gene gives CDR1 MDHEN and CDR2 SYDVKM. There are 14 amino acids in the CDR3, from cysteine to phenylalanine inclusive. CDR3 DNA only is kept here, 42 bases in frame from base 1. Trimming takes 2 bases from V and 5 bases from J, and the germline ends sit 10 bases apart. Healthy HIV-negative adults with no recently reported acute infections or vaccinations were included as donors. All donors were Caucasian adults living in Nashville, Tennessee, USA. CD4+ T cells were enriched through magnetic negative selection, after which naive cells were positively selected on CD45RA and the remaining negative fraction served as the memory subset. After blood collection by leukapheresis, PBMCs were isolated using Ficoll-Histopaque density gradient centrifugation and then cryopreserved in the vapor phase of liquid nitrogen. Purity and quantity of every magnetically sorted T cell population were checked by analytical flow cytometry. Genomic DNA was isolated from each sorted fraction and quantified by UV absorbance on a Nanodrop 2000c.

Summary of the overall study and its limitations: Clonotypes shared by all four sorted-subset donors showed higher generation probabilities than non-shared clonotypes. Naive subsets generally had larger estimated clonotype richness than memory subsets did. The small number of donors limited the genetic and exposure-history diversity represented. Sharing across a few donors was observed for around 5% of naive CD4, about 3.2% of naive CD8, 2.3% of memory CD4, and roughly 0.4% of memory CD8 clonotypes. Sampling was restricted to blood, and TCR repertoires in tissue are likely to differ from TCR repertoires in blood. Pairwise subsampling led to the expectation that sequencing depth would affect the degree of clonotype sharing among donors. Incomplete sequencing was indicated by rarefaction of sorted-subset datasets, despite the large sequencing depth.

Sequencing was carried out using memory CD4+ T cells sorted from blood. Taken with the paper, the label for cell subset or site translates to: CD45RA-negative fraction. This TCR was recovered from a woman aged 25-40 years in good health. The rearrangement combines TRBV28 with TRBJ1-5; 5 matching bases give a weak D call of TRBD1. The CDR3: CASSLQGRDQPQHF. The sequenced DNA: TGTGCCAGCAGTTTACAGGGTCGGGATCAGCCCCAGCATTTT.